This T cell receptor (beta chain) derives from a study of vaccination effects on CD4 cells after COVID-19. Study-wide context: After the second dose, samples were taken at median day 72. Study outcomes and limitations: Clones of infection and vaccine origin contracted markedly late after vaccination.

Profiled with immunoSEQ multiplex PCR; TCRdb holds only in-frame clones, not every one. The sample gives tens of thousands of clones, around 73% of which show up once; 0.95% to 1.5% is in the top ten. Germline values: CDR1 LGHNA, CDR2 YNFKEQ. This CDR3 is 15 amino acids long. The ends were cut back, 0 bases at V and 1 base at J, with 6 bases in the middle. Details on this clone: The antigen is unknown.

Sequencing was preceded by expansion of antigen-specific CD4+ T cells with viral peptide pools in the ViraFEST assay. Once cultured for around 11 days, the cells underwent separation to obtain CD4+ T cells. Each participant was given two doses of one vaccine (BNT162b2 or mRNA-1273). Vaccine recipients, nucleocapsid antibody negative, had no prior SARS-CoV-2 infection. PBMC cultures contained two million cells per well, roughly 10 IU/ml IL-2 and roughly 10 ug/ml peptides. This material consisted of CD4+ T cells from PBMCs cultured with HCoV-229E spike peptides, taken after COVID-19 vaccination. This rearrangement joins TRBV4-2 to TRBJ2-2; D gene ambiguous. The sequence was collected from a human donor who received a COVID-19 vaccine. The CDR3 sequence: CASSQETGNTGELFF. CDR3 nucleotides: TGTGCCAGCAGCCAAGAGACTGGGAACACCGGGGAGCTGTTTTTT.